This TCR beta chain was sequenced during a study of blood T cell repertoires in COVID-19. The overall study: Acute and convalescent COVID-19 samples came from the United States, Italy and Spain.

Membership in each cohort depended on participant-reported clinical history. What the recovered Cohort 3 donors had was two negative PCRs, clearance, or symptom resolution. Authors' data handling: Reference gene primer amplification yielded estimated nucleated cell counts. The method was immunoSEQ multiplex PCR; TCRdb's version includes in-frame clones alone and lacks a portion of them. V, J and clone size are those of that table, while D and trimming were read from the DNA. The data show nearly 200,000 clones, more than 65% seen once. Material for sequencing was PBMCs or T cells enriched from blood (not recorded which). The clonotype was recovered from a man aged 40-55 years who had recovered from COVID-19.

CDR3 region: CASSLVRERNTEAFF. For the CDR3, the DNA is TGTGCCAGCAGCTTAGTGAGAGAGAGGAACACTGAAGCTTTCTTT. The chain couples TRBV7-2 to TRBJ1-1; no clear D. This CDR3 region has 15 residues. Per germline, CDR1 SGHTA and CDR2 FQGNSA. V gave up 1 base and J gave up 1 base, with 10 bases separating them.